The 19 T cell receptor beta chains listed next were all sequenced from one sample in a study of blood T cell repertoires in COVID-19. Clones were sequenced by immunoSEQ multiplex PCR, and TCRdb holds only the in-frame ones, with some missing. In the table there are roughly 140,000 clones, roughly 82% of which are singletons. The sequencing input was peripheral blood. The receptors stem from a woman between 45 and 65 years old in a cohort sampled during active or convalescent COVID-19.

This clone occurred a few times. V usage is TRBV5-1 and J usage is TRBJ1-4, with TRBD1 matching 8 bases. Per the germline V gene, CDR1 is SGHRS and CDR2 is YFSETQ. This CDR3 has 15 residues. V shed 0 bases and J 10 bases; nucleotides not matched to a gene: 8. The CDR3 DNA reads as TGCGCCAGCAGCTTGGTCGGCAGGGGGCTCGGAAAACTGTTTTTT. Its translation: CASSLVGRGLGKLFF.

This clone was recorded only once. CDR3: CAISMDRGISGNTIYF. CDR3 coding DNA: TGTGCCATCAGTATGGACAGGGGTATCTCTGGAAACACCATATATTTT. This sequence joins TRBV10-3 and TRBJ1-3; 9 bases match TRBD1. CDR1 is ENHRY and CDR2 is SYGVKD in the germline V gene. The CDR3 sequence is 16 residues long. V shed 5 bases, J shed 0 bases, and the junction held 5 bases outside the gene matches.

The V gene is TRBV7-8, the J gene TRBJ2-4; 9 positions match TRBD2. Losses at the gene ends were 5 bases for V and 11 bases for J; bases not matched to a gene: 37. Germline V gene sequence: CDR1 SGHVS, CDR2 FQNEAQ. This CDR3 region has 23 residues. Here the CDR3 DNA reads TGTGCCAGCAGCCCGTTCTTCCCAGGCCCAGCGGGAGACGCGGGGGGGGGAATAGTCGTTCAGTACTTC. Protein: CASSPFFPGPAGDAGGGIVVQYF.

This clone was detected once. The chain links TRBV2 to TRBJ1-2, with TRBD1 as a possible D gene (5 bases). This CDR3 is 12 amino acids long. With 6 bases removed from V and 5 bases from J, the gap between germline ends came to 10 bases. Germline CDR1 SNHLY, CDR2 FYNNEI. For the CDR3, the DNA is TGTGCCAGCAGACTGACAGCTTATGGCTACACCTTC. It yields the protein CASRLTAYGYTF.

This chain connects TRBV19 to TRBJ1-1; 8 bases agree with TRBD1. Germline V gives CDR1 LNHDA, CDR2 SQIVND (reference sequence). With V trimmed by 6 bases and J by 5 bases, 8 bases remained unmatched. This CDR3 comprises 14 residues. The CDR3 reads CASSPTDRGTEAFF. CDR3 in DNA: TGTGCCAGTAGCCCTACAGACAGGGGTACTGAAGCTTTCTTT.

This clone appeared once. J is TRBJ2-7 and V is TRBV3-1 (or the pseudogene TRBV3-2); 9 nucleotides line up with TRBD1. Germline loops: CDR1 LGHDT, CDR2 YNNKEL (reference sequence). V lost 1 base, J lost 6 bases, and 7 bases stayed unmatched. CDR3 size: 15 residues. CDR3: CASSQGWDRVSEQYF. The CDR3 DNA is TGTGCCAGCAGCCAAGGCTGGGACAGGGTTTCCGAGCAGTACTTC.

V gene TRBV4-2 combines with J gene TRBJ1-2; possibly TRBD1 for D (5 bases). Germline CDR1 is LGHNA and CDR2 is YNFKEQ. The germline V and J ends were trimmed by 0 bases and 1 base, with 15 bases remaining between them. The CDR3 length is 17 residues. In nucleotides, the CDR3 is TGTGCCAGCAGCCAAGAGGGTCGGGAGGGGATTAACTATGGCTACACCTTC. It yields the protein CASSQEGREGINYGYTF.

The chain uses TRBV5-1 and TRBJ1-5; TRBD1 matches 7 bases. Per the germline V gene, CDR1 is SGHRS and CDR2 is YFSETQ. J was trimmed by 4 bases and V by 4 bases; bases with no gene match: 8. The CDR3 extends over 15 amino acids. The CDR3 reads CASSPDGQDNQPQHF. CDR3 in DNA: TGCGCCAGCAGCCCGGACGGACAGGATAATCAGCCCCAGCATTTT.

The chain employs TRBV11-2 and TRBJ2-3; the D gene is possibly TRBD2 (5 bases). V lost 7 bases and J lost 0, with 14 bases in between. Germline CDR1 SGHAT, CDR2 FQNNGV. The CDR3 has 15 residues. This CDR3 is CASMLLGGSTDTQYF. In DNA, the CDR3 is TGTGCCAGCATGCTCCTTGGCGGGAGCACAGATACGCAGTATTTT. The entire variable domain, with the rest obtained from reference TRBV11-2 and TRBJ2-3, is as follows: EAGVAQSPRYKIIEKRQSVAFWCNPISGHATLYWYQQILGQGPKLLIQFQNNGVVDDSQLPKDRFSAERLKGVDSTLKIQPAKLEDSAVYLCASMLLGGSTDTQYFGPGTRLTVL.

This clone was seen more than once but under ten times. This chain links TRBV7-9 with TRBJ1-2; D ambiguous. Trimming left V 0 bases short and J 1 base short, with 6 bases between. CDR1 SEHNR and CDR2 FQNEAQ come from the germline V gene (reference sequence). This CDR3 spans 14 amino acids. CDR3 protein: CASSLASVNYGYTF. The CDR3 DNA sequence: TGTGCCAGCAGCTTAGCTTCGGTTAACTATGGCTACACCTTC.

The table lists this clone with a few counts. This chain joins TRBV6-5 and TRBJ2-7; no definite D call. From germline, CDR1 is MNHEY and CDR2 SVGAGI. Trimming left V 6 bases short and J 1 base short, with 10 bases between. The CDR3 spans 13 residues. Here the CDR3 reads CASSPYRSYEQYF. CDR3 nucleotides: TGTGCCAGCAGCCCGTACCGGTCCTACGAGCAGTACTTC.

This clone was seen a handful of times. The chain combines TRBV24-1 with TRBJ2-3; D gene uncertain. The CDR3 runs 12 residues. Deletions cut 1 base from V and 5 bases from J, with 3 bases between. CDR1 and CDR2 from the germline V gene are KGHDR and SFDVKD. CDR3 sequence (DNA): TGTGCCACCAGTGATTTCGGAGATACGCAGTATTTT. Its protein product is CATSDFGDTQYF.

The rearrangement joins TRBV19 to TRBJ1-4; 7 bases line up with TRBD1. V lost 5 bases, J lost 11 bases, and 11 bases stayed unmatched. The CDR3 is 14 residues long. CDR1 is LNHDA and CDR2 is SQIVND in the germline V gene (reference sequence). DNA of the CDR3: TGTGCCAGTAGTTCAAGACAGGGAACCTTCAAACTGTTTTTT. It specifies CASSSRQGTFKLFF.

DNA of the CDR3: TGTGCCAGCAGCTTGCCCGGACAGGGTCTTCCACTGGGGGGCTACACCTTC. It encodes CASSLPGQGLPLGGYTF. The genes are TRBV5-4 and TRBJ1-2; TRBD1 aligns across 8 bases. The germline V gene has CDR1 SGHNT and CDR2 YYREEE (reference sequence). CDR3 length: 17 amino acids. The trim removed 1 base at V and 8 bases at J, leaving 16 bases unmatched. The variable domain in full, with the rest retrieved from reference TRBV5-4 and TRBJ1-2, is ETGVTQSPTHLIKTRGQQVTLRCSSQSGHNTVSWYQQALGQGPQFIFQYYREEENGRGNFPPRFSGLQFPNYSSELNVNALELDDSALYLCASSLPGQGLPLGGYTFGSGTRLTVV.

The chain links TRBV5-1 to TRBJ2-1, with 7 positions matching TRBD1. Germline lookup yields CDR1 SGHRS and CDR2 YFSETQ. CDR3 size: 15 residues. V shed 4 bases and J 0 bases; nucleotides not matched to a gene: 4. DNA for the CDR3: TGCGCCAGCAGCCGAGACAGGGTCTCCTACAATGAGCAGTTCTTC. Protein sequence: CASSRDRVSYNEQFF.

The V call is TRBV28, the J call TRBJ2-7; unclear D gene. CDR3 length: 12 amino acids. V was trimmed by 4 bases and J by 2 bases, leaving 6 bases between them. Germline V gene lookup returns CDR1 MDHEN and CDR2 SYDVKM. CDR3 amino acids: CASSSVTYEQYF. The DNA for the CDR3 is TGTGCCAGCAGTTCTGTTACCTACGAGCAGTACTTC.

V gene TRBV12-3 or TRBV12-4 combines with J gene TRBJ1-1, with D uncertain. CDR3 size: 12 residues. Trimming removed 6 bases from V and 0 bases from J, with 5 bases in between. The CDR3 region has the DNA TGTGCCAGCAGCCCAATGAACACTGAAGCTTTCTTT. Its translation: CASSPMNTEAFF.

This clone was found a few times. The V call is TRBV2, the J call TRBJ1-4, with 7 bases matching TRBD1. The germline V gene has CDR1 SNHLY and CDR2 FYNNEI. V dropped 6 bases and J dropped 4; count of bases not matched to a gene: 2. There are 13 residues in the CDR3. As DNA, the CDR3 is TGTGCCAGCAGCGGGACAGATAATGAAAAACTGTTTTTT. Its protein is CASSGTDNEKLFF.

This chain links TRBV5-1 with TRBJ1-1; D not resolved. The CDR3 contains 11 residues. CDR1 is SGHRS and CDR2 is YFSETQ in the germline V gene. V was cut by 4 bases and J by 3 bases, with 4 bases left in between. The CDR3 sequence is CASSRDTEAFF. For the CDR3, the DNA is TGCGCCAGCAGCCGCGACACTGAAGCTTTCTTT.